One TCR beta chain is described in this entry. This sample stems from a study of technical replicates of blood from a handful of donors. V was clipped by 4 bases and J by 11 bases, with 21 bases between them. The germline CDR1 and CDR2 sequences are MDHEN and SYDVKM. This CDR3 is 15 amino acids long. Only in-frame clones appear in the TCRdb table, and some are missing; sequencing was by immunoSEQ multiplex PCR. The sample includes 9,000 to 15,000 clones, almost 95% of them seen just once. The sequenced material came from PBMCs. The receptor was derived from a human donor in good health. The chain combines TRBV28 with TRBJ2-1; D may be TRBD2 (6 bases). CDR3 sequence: CASSSTGLPFIQQFF. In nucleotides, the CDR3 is TGTGCCAGCAGTTCCACTGGACTACCGTTCATCCAGCAGTTCTTC.